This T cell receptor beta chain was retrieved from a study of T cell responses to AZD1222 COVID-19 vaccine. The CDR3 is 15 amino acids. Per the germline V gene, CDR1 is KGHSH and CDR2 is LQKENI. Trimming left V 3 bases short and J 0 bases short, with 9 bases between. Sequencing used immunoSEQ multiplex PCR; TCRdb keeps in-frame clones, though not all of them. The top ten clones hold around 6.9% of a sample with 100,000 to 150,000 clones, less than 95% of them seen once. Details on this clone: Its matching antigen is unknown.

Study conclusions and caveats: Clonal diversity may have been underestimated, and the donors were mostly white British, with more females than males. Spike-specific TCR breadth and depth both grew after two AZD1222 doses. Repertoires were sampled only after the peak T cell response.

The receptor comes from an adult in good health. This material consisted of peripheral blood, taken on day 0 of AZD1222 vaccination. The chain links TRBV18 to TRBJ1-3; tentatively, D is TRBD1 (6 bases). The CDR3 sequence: CASSPDRISGNTIYF. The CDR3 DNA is TGTGCCAGCTCACCCGACAGGATCTCTGGAAACACCATATATTTT.